This T cell receptor beta chain was recovered during a study of blood T cells in healthy people across ages. Samples each had at least 5 micrograms of total RNA extracted. A sample-barcoded 5' primer and a J-beta primer mix were used in a second PCR of about 6 to 12 cycles. TCRdb called the 5' RACE reads again in MiXCR, with one record for every CDR3 protein. The sample has about 800,000 distinct CDR3 sequences, 58% seen once. This clonotype was seen a handful of times. Its antigen remains unidentified. CDR3 length: 14 amino acids. Trimming pared 8 bases from V and 2 bases from J, leaving 13 bases between. CDR1 and CDR2 (germline): MNHEY, SVGAGI. The study's findings and limits: Per million T cells, the diversity of TCR beta decreased roughly linearly as age advanced. Correlation between TCR beta diversity and naive T cell percentage was strong.

The sequenced sample was blood. This chain connects TRBV6-5 to TRBJ2-1; tentatively, D is TRBD2 (6 bases). The sequence was obtained from a young man in good health. The CDR3 region is CASGGTGPYNEQFF. The CDR3 DNA reads TGTGCCAGCGGGGGGACTGGCCCCTACAATGAGCAGTTCTTC.